Given below is one T cell receptor beta chain in context. The junction does not match germline at one end; this may be a read error. This CDR3 region has 14 residues. Germline lookup yields CDR1 MGHDK and CDR2 SYGVNS. The primer mix had 60 Vbeta and 13 Jbeta primers. Only in-frame clones appear in the TCRdb table, and some are missing; sequencing was by immunoSEQ multiplex PCR. The data show approximately 160,000 clones, 75% to 85% seen once. This specimen comes from a study of cytomegalovirus exposure and HLA in healthy donors. The origin of this receptor is a woman aged 18-29 years in good health and CMV-seronegative. This rearrangement joins TRBV25-1 to TRBJ2-7; a possible D gene is TRBD2 (5 bases). The sequenced sample was PBMCs. CDR3 protein: CASSVDQEDYERYF. CDR3 DNA sequence: TGTGCCAGCAGTGTCGACCAGGAAGACTACGAGCGGTACTTC.